This TCR beta chain was identified during a study of blood T cell repertoires in COVID-19. Study-wide background: Some COVID-19 samples were acute and others convalescent; all came from the United States, Italy and Spain.

The Seattle site enrolled patients during active infection and followed them longitudinally. Profiling relied on immunoSEQ multiplex PCR, and the TCRdb table lists in-frame clones only, not all of them. Of about 93,000 clones listed, about nine tenths are singletons. This sequence was found in a man aged 60 to 75 with COVID-19, enrolled during active disease. What was sequenced was peripheral blood.

CDR3 nucleotides: TGTGCCAGCAGCTTAGAAGCAGGGCAAGAGACCCAGTACTTC. This codes for CASSLEAGQETQYF. The genes are TRBV7-2 and TRBJ2-5; possibly TRBD1 for D (5 bases). CDR1 is SGHTA and CDR2 is FQGNSA in the germline V gene. The CDR3 loop spans 14 amino acids. The ends were cut back, 1 base at V and 2 bases at J, with 8 bases in the middle.